Listed here are 20 T cell receptor beta chains from one sample, sequenced in a study of T cells after yellow fever vaccination. TCRdb reanalysed the 5' RACE reads using MiXCR and keeps one entry per CDR3 protein. The table has a few hundred thousand distinct CDR3 sequences, about 17% seen once. The input for sequencing was PBMCs, taken more than 4 days after the first yellow fever vaccination. The receptor set was obtained from a man between 18 and 35 years old who received the YFV17D yellow fever vaccine.

This chain connects TRBV19 to TRBJ2-6, with a possible D match to TRBD1 (6 bases). Trimming removed 5 bases at V and 4 bases at J, with 12 bases between. This CDR3 region has 15 residues. Germline CDR1 and CDR2: LNHDA and SQIVND (reference sequence). The CDR3 DNA sequence: TGTGCCAGTAGTGTACAGGGTAAAGGGGCCAACGTCCTGACTTTC. Translated, it gives CASSVQGKGANVLTF.

CDR3 in amino acids: CASSRPDSEYYGYTF. In DNA form, the CDR3 reads TGTGCCAGCAGTCGACCCGACAGCGAATACTATGGCTACACCTTC. The V and J genes are TRBV6-1 and TRBJ1-2; tentatively, D is TRBD1 (5 bases). CDR3 length equals 15 residues. Trimming left V 5 bases short and J 3 bases short, with 16 bases between. CDR1 is MNHNS, CDR2 SASEGT, per germline.

V usage is TRBV20-1 and J usage is TRBJ2-5; D possibly corresponds to TRBD2 (7 bases). Trimming took 2 bases from V and 5 from J, leaving 18 bases between them. The germline CDR1 and CDR2 sequences are DFQATT and SNEGSKA (reference sequence). This CDR3 comprises 15 residues. The CDR3 DNA is TGCAGTGCTAGAATCCCGGGGGGCGGTGGGGAGACCCAGTACTTC. Protein sequence: CSARIPGGGGETQYF.

V usage is TRBV11-2 and J usage is TRBJ2-5, with 7 bases matching TRBD1. CDR1 and CDR2 from the germline V gene are SGHAT and FQNNGV. Germline trimming cut 5 bases from V and 1 base from J; bases unmatched to any gene: 16. This CDR3 spans 18 amino acids. This chain's CDR3 is CASSDRVRAAPSQETQYF. CDR3 nucleotides: TGTGCCAGCAGCGACAGGGTCAGGGCCGCCCCAAGCCAAGAGACCCAGTACTTC.

This clonotype has a handful of counts. The rearrangement uses TRBV4-2 and TRBJ2-7; 7 bases are shared with TRBD1. Germline CDR1 is LGHNA and CDR2 is YNFKEQ. V lost 0 bases, J lost 9 bases, and 11 bases stayed unmatched. The CDR3 totals 15 residues. The CDR3 DNA sequence: TGTGCCAGCAGCCAAGATCGGGACAGCCTTGTCGGGCAGTACTTC. Encoded protein: CASSQDRDSLVGQYF.

The chain carries TRBV4-3 and TRBJ2-1; 12 positions agree with TRBD2. This CDR3 contains 18 residues. Germline trimming cut 3 bases from V and 2 bases from J; bases unmatched to any gene: 8. Germline CDR1 reads LGHNA; CDR2 reads YSLEER. CDR3: CASSQGLLAGGPYNEQFF. The DNA for the CDR3 is TGCGCCAGCAGCCAGGGGCTTCTAGCGGGGGGGCCCTACAATGAGCAGTTCTTC.

The gene calls are TRBV7-2 and TRBJ2-4, with 7 bases matching TRBD2. V gave up 0 bases and J gave up 7 bases; unmatched junction bases: 3. In germline, CDR1 is SGHTA, CDR2 FQGNSA. The CDR3 is 14 residues long. The chain's CDR3 is CASSLAFGGNIQYF. The CDR3 DNA reads as TGTGCCAGCAGCTTAGCCTTCGGGGGGAACATTCAGTACTTC. Together with reference TRBV7-2 and TRBJ2-4, the CDR3 gives the full variable domain: GAGVSQSPSNKVTEKGKDVELRCDPISGHTALYWYRQSLGQGLEFLIYFQGNSAPDKSGLPSDRFSAERTGGSVSTLTIQRTQQEDSAVYLCASSLAFGGNIQYFGAGTRLSVL.

The chain joins TRBV21-1 to TRBJ2-7; the table names TRBD1, a call not compared with the DNA. TRBV21-1 is a pseudogene locus. This CDR3 is built from 14 residues. Here the CDR3 reads CASSNIDRGREQYF. The CDR3 DNA sequence: TGTGCCAGCAGCAACATTGACAGGGGGCGAGAGCAGTACTTC.

The CDR3 nucleotides are TGCGCCAGCAGCTTGAACGCGAAGAACACTGAAGCTTTCTTT. It specifies CASSLNAKNTEAFF. The V call is TRBV5-1, the J call TRBJ1-1, with unresolved D. CDR1 is SGHRS, CDR2 YFSETQ, per germline. Trimming pared 1 base from V and 1 base from J, leaving 8 bases between. This CDR3 region has 14 residues.

The V and J genes are TRBV5-1 and TRBJ2-7, with TRBD1 as a possible D gene (6 bases). The CDR3 consists of 15 residues. CDR1 and CDR2 from the germline V gene are SGHRS and YFSETQ. Trimming pared 3 bases from V and 3 bases from J, leaving 16 bases between. The CDR3 loop reads CASSSDPGTNYEQYF. CDR3 bases: TGCGCCAGCAGCTCCGATCCTGGGACAAACTACGAGCAGTACTTC.

The gene calls are TRBV5-4 and TRBJ2-5; 13 bases align to TRBD2. CDR1 SGHNT and CDR2 YYREEE come from the germline V gene (reference sequence). This CDR3 spans 18 amino acids. The J segment lost 3 bases and the V segment lost 3 bases, leaving 11 bases of the junction unmatched. DNA of the CDR3: TGTGCCAGCAGCTCGACTAGCGGGGGGCCTATAGGAAAAGAGACCCAGTACTTC. Translated, it gives CASSSTSGGPIGKETQYF.

J is TRBJ1-2 and V is TRBV5-6; D gene unclear. Deletions cut 2 bases from V and 0 bases from J, with 17 bases between. This CDR3 is 17 amino acids long. Germline V gene sequence: CDR1 SGHDT, CDR2 YYEEEE. The CDR3 region has the DNA TGTGCCAGCAGCTTCAGAGACAAAGGGAGAGCTAACTATGGCTACACCTTC. This sequence encodes CASSFRDKGRANYGYTF. Complete variable domain (other parts from reference TRBV5-6 and TRBJ1-2): DAGVTQSPTHLIKTRGQQVTLRCSPKSGHDTVSWYQQALGQGPQFIFQYYEEEERQRGNFPDRFSGHQFPNYSSELNVNALLLGDSALYLCASSFRDKGRANYGYTFGSGTRLTVV.

This clonotype was counted between two and nine times. J is TRBJ1-2 and V is TRBV6-1, with D possibly matching TRBD1 (6 bases). Germline V gene sequence: CDR1 MNHNS, CDR2 SASEGT. V was pared by 6 bases and J by 0 bases, with 17 bases between. The CDR3 extends over 16 amino acids. In nucleotides, the CDR3 is TGTGCCAGCAGCCCGACAGGCTCCTCAGCTAACTATGGCTACACCTTC. Residues: CASSPTGSSANYGYTF.

This chain's CDR3 is CASMGLGSPLHF. CDR3 DNA sequence: TGTGCCAGCATGGGGTTGGGCTCACCCCTCCACTTT. V and J are TRBV6-5 and TRBJ1-6; D unresolved. The ends were cut back, 7 bases at V and 10 bases at J, with 11 bases in the middle. From germline, CDR1 is MNHEY and CDR2 SVGAGI. This CDR3 contains 12 residues.

In this sample, this clonotype turned up many times. This chain links TRBV25-1 with TRBJ2-1, with a possible D match to TRBD1 (5 bases). This CDR3 has 15 residues. V lost 4 bases, J lost 5 bases, and 15 bases lay in between. Germline loops: CDR1 MGHDK, CDR2 SYGVNS. DNA for the CDR3: TGTGCCAGCAGTGCCCCGGCAGGGAACCACAATGAGCAGTTCTTC. Protein sequence: CASSAPAGNHNEQFF.

The chain is built from TRBV6-2 or TRBV6-3 and TRBJ2-5; D is perhaps TRBD2 (5 bases). Trimming took 5 bases from V and 4 from J, leaving 14 bases between them. CDR1 MNHEY and CDR2 SVGEGT come from the germline V gene. The length of the CDR3 is 14 residues. The CDR3 coding sequence is TGTGCCAGCAGTCAGGCAGGACTTCTAGAGACCCAGTACTTC. The encoded protein is CASSQAGLLETQYF.

Only a few counts were recorded for this clonotype. This chain connects TRBV21-1 to TRBJ1-1; the listed D gene, TRBD1, was not tested against the DNA. TRBV21-1 is recorded as a pseudogene. The CDR3 runs to 13 residues. The CDR3: CASRQGRQAEAFF. CDR3 nucleotides: TGTGCCAGCAGACAGGGGAGGCAGGCTGAAGCTTTCTTT.

This clonotype came up a few times. This chain joins TRBV7-2 and TRBJ2-1, with D unresolved. V lost 3 bases and J lost 2, with 8 bases in between. CDR3 length: 14 amino acids. Per germline, CDR1 SGHTA and CDR2 FQGNSA. CDR3 bases: TGTGCCAGCAGCTTCAACCGAGCCTACAATGAGCAGTTCTTC. Amino acid sequence: CASSFNRAYNEQFF. The full variable domain, its missing parts supplied by reference TRBV7-2 and TRBJ2-1, is GAGVSQSPSNKVTEKGKDVELRCDPISGHTALYWYRQSLGQGLEFLIYFQGNSAPDKSGLPSDRFSAERTGGSVSTLTIQRTQQEDSAVYLCASSFNRAYNEQFFGPGTRLTVL.

The sample holds a few counts of this clonotype. This rearrangement joins TRBV5-1 to TRBJ2-1; 15 bases are shared with TRBD2. With V trimmed by 2 bases and J by 1 base, 7 bases remained unmatched. Germline-derived CDR1 and CDR2 are SGHRS and YFSETQ. The CDR3 sequence is 19 residues long. Written as DNA, the CDR3 is TGCGCCAGCAGCTTTCCGGGACTAGCGGGGGGCCGATCCTACAATGAGCAGTTCTTC. This codes for CASSFPGLAGGRSYNEQFF.

This clonotype occurred a few times. The chain carries TRBV20-1 and TRBJ2-7; possibly TRBD1 for D (5 bases). The CDR3 totals 14 residues. The germline V gene encodes CDR1 DFQATT and CDR2 SNEGSKA (reference sequence). V was shortened by 0 bases and J by 2 bases, with 11 bases between the two germline ends. CDR3 in amino acids: CSARDRQLPYEQYF. The CDR3 DNA sequence: TGCAGTGCTAGAGACCGACAGTTGCCCTACGAGCAGTACTTC.